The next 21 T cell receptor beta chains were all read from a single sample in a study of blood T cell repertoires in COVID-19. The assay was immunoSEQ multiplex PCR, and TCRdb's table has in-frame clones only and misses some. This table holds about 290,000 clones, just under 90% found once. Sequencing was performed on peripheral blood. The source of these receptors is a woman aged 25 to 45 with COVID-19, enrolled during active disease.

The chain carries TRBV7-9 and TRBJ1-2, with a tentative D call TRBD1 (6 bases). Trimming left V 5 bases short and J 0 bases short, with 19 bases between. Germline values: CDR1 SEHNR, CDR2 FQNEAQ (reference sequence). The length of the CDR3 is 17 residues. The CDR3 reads CASSHGPRTESNYGYTF. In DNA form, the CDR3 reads TGTGCCAGCAGCCACGGACCAAGGACAGAGTCTAACTATGGCTACACCTTC.

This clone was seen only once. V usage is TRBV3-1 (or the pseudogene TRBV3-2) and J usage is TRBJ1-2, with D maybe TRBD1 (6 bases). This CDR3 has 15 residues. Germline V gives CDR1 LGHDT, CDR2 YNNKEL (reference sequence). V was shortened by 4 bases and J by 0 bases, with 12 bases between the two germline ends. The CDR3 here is CASSPSRTANYGYTF. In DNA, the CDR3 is TGTGCCAGCAGCCCCTCCAGGACAGCTAACTATGGCTACACCTTC.

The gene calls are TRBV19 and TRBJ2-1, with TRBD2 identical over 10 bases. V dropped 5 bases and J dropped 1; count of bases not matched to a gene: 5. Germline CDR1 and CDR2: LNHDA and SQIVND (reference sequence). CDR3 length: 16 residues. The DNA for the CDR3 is TGTGCCAGTAGTCCACTAGCGGGGTATTCCTACAATGAGCAGTTCTTC. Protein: CASSPLAGYSYNEQFF.

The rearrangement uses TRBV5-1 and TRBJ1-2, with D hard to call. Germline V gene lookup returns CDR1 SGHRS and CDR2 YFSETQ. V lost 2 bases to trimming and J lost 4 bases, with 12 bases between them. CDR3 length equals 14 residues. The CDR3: CASSFGRELYGYTF. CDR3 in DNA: TGCGCCAGCAGCTTCGGTCGGGAACTCTATGGCTACACCTTC.

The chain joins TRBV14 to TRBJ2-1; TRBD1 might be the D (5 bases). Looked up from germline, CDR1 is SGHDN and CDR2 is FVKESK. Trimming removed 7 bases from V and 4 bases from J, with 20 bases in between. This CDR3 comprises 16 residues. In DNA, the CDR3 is TGTGCCAGCACCCGCGTAGTGGACACCGCTTACAATGAGCAGTTCTTC. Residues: CASTRVVDTAYNEQFF.

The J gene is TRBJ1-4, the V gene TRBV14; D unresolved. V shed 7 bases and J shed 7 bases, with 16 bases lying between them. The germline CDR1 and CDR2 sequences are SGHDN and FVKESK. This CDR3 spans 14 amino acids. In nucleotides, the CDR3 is TGTGCCAGCACCGAGGGCCACCCTTCTGAAAAACTGTTTTTT. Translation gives CASTEGHPSEKLFF.

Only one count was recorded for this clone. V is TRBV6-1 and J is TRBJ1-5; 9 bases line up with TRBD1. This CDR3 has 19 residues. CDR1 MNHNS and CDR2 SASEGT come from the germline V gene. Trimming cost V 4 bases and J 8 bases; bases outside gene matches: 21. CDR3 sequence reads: CASSGLVGSVRDREKPQHF. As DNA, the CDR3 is TGTGCCAGCAGTGGACTGGTTGGATCGGTCCGGGACAGGGAAAAGCCCCAGCATTTT.

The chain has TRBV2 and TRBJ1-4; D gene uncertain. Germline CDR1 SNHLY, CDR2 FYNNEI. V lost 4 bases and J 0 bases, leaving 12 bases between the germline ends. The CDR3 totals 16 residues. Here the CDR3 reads CASSGSVDATNEKLFF. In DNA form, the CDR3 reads TGTGCCAGCAGTGGTAGTGTCGATGCAACTAATGAAAAACTGTTTTTT.

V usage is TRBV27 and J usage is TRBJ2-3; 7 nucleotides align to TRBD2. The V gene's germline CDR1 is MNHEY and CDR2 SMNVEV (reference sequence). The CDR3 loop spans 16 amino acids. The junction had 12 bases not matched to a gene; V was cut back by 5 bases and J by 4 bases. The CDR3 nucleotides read TGTGCCAGCAGTCCGCTCGGAGCGGGGCGTTCAGATACGCAGTATTTT. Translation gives CASSPLGAGRSDTQYF.

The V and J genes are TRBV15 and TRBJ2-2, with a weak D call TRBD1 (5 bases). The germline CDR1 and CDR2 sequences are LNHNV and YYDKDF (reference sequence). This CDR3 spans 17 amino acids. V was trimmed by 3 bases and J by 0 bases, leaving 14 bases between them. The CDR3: CATSRGPIGANTGELFF. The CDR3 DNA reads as TGTGCCACCAGCAGGGGGCCGATCGGTGCGAACACCGGGGAGCTGTTTTTT.

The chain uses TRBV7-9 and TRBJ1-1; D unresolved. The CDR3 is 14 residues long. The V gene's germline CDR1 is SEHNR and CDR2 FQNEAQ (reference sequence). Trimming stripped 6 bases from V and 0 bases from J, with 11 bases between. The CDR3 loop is CASSLQAMNTEAFF. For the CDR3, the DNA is TGTGCCAGCAGTTTGCAGGCCATGAACACTGAAGCTTTCTTT.

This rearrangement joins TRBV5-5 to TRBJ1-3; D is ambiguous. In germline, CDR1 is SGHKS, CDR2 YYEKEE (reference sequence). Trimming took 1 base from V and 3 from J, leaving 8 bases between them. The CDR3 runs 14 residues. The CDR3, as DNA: TGTGCCAGCAGCTTGCGCCACGGTGGAAACACCATATATTTT. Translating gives CASSLRHGGNTIYF.

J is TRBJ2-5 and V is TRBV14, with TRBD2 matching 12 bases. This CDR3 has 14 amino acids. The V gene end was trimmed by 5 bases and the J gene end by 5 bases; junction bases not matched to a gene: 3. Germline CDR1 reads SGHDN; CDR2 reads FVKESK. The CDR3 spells CASSSLAGGETQYF. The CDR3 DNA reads TGTGCCAGCAGCTCCCTAGCGGGGGGGGAGACCCAGTACTTC.

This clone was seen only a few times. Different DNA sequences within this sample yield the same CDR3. Here the CDR3 reads CASSLVIGGDTEAFF. Written as DNA, the CDR3 is TGCGCCAGCAGCTTGGTCATCGGCGGAGACACTGAAGCTTTCTTT. The rearrangement links TRBV5-1 to TRBJ1-1; no clear D gene. In germline, CDR1 is SGHRS, CDR2 YFSETQ. The CDR3 is 15 residues long. Trimming removed 0 bases at V and 3 bases at J, with 12 bases between.

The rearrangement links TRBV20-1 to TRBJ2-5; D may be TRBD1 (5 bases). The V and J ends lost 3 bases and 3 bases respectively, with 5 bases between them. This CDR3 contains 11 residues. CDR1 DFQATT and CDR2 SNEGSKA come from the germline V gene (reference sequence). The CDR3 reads CSARDKETQYF. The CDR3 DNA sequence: TGCAGTGCTAGGGACAAAGAGACCCAGTACTTC.

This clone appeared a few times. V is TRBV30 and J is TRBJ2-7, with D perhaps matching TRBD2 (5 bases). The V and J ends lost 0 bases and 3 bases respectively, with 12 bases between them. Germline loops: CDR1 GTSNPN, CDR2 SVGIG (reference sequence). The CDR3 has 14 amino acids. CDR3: CAWSVGGSGYEQYF. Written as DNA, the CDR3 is TGTGCCTGGAGTGTAGGCGGCAGCGGCTACGAGCAGTACTTC.

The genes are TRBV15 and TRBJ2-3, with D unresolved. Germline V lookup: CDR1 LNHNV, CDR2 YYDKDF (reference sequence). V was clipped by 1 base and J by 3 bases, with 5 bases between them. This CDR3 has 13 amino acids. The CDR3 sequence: CATSRGLTDTQYF. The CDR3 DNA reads TGTGCCACCAGCAGAGGTCTGACAGATACGCAGTATTTT.

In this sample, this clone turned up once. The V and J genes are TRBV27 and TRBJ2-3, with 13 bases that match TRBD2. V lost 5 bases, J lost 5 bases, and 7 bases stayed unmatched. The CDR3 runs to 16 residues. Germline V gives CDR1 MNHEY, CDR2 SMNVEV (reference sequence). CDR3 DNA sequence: TGTGCCAGCAGTCCACTAGCGGGGGGGCGGGAAGATACGCAGTATTTT. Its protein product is CASSPLAGGREDTQYF.

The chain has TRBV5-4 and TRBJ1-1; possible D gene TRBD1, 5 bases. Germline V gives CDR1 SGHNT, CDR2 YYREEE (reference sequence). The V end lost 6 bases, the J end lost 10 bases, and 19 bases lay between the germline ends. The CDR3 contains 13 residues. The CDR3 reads CASTPPGGTRAFF. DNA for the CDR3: TGTGCCAGCACCCCACCGGGGGGGACTAGAGCTTTCTTT.

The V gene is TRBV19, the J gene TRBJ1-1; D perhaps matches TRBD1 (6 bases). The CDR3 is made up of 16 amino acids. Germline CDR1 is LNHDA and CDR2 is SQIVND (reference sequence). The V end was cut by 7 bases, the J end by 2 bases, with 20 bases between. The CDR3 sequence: CASNQGIRGTNTEAFF. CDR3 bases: TGTGCCAGTAATCAGGGGATAAGGGGTACTAACACTGAAGCTTTCTTT.

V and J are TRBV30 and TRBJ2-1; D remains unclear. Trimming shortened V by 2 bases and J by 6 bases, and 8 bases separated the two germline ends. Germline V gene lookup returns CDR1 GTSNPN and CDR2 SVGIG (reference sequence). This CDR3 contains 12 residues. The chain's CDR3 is CAWSPASNEQFF. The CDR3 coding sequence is TGTGCCTGGAGTCCTGCTAGCAATGAGCAGTTCTTC.